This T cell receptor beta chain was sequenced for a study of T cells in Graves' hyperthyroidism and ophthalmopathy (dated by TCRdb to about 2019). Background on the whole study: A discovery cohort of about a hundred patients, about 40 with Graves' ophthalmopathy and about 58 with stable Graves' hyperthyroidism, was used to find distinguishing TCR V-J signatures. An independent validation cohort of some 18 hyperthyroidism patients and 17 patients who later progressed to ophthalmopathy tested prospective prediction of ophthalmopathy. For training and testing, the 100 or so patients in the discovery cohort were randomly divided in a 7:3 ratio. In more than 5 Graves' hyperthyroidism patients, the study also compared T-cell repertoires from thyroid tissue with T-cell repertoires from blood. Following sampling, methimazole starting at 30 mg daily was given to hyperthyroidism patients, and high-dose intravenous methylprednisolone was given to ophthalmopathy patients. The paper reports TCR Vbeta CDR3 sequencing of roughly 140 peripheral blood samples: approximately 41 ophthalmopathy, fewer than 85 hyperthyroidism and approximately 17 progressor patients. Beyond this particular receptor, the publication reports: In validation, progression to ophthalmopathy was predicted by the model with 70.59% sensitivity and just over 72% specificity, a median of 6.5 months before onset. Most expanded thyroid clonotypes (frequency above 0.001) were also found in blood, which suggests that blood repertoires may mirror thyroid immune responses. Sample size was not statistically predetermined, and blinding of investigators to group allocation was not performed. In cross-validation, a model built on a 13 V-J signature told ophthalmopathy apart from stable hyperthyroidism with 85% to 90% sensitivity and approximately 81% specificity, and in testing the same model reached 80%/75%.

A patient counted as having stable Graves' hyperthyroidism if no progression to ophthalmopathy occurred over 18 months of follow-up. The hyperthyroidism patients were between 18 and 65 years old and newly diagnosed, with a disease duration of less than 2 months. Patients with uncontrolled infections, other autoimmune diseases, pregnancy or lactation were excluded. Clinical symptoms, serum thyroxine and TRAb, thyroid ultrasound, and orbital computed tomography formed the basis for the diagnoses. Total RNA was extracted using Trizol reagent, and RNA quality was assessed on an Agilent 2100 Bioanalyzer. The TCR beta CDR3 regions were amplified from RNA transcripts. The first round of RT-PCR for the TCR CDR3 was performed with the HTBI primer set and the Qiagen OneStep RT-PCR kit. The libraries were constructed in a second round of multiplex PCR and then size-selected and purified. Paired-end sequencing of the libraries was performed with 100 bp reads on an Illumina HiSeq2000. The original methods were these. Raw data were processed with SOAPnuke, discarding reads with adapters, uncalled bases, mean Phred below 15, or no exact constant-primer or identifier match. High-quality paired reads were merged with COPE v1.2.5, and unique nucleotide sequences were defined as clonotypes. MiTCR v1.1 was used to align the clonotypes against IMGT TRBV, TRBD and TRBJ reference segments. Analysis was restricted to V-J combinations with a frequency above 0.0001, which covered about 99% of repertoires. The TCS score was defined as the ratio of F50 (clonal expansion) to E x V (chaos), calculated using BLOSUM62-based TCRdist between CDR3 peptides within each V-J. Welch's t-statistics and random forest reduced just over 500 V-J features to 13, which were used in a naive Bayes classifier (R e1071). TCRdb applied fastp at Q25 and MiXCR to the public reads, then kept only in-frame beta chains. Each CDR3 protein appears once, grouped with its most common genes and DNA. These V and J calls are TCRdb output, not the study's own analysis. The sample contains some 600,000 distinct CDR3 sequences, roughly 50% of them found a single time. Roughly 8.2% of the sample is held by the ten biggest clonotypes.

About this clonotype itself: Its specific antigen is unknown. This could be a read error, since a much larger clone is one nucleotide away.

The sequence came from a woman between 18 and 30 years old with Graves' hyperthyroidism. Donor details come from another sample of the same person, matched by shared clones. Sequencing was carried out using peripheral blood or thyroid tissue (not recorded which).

The CDR3 region has the sequence CAITESSYNPPLHF. The DNA sequence is as follows: TGTGCCATCACTGAGAGCTCCTATAATCCACCCCTCCACTTT. The chain is assembled from TRBV2 and TRBJ1-6; no D segment can be confidently identified. The germline V gene gives CDR1 as SNHLY and CDR2 as FYNNEI. The CDR3 measures 14 amino acids from cysteine to phenylalanine. Here the CDR3 DNA is all that survives: 42 bases in frame from base 1. Reference TRBV2 and TRBJ1-6 genes cover what lies past the CDR3, so the full variable domain is EPEVTQTPSHQVTQMGQEVILRCVPISNHLYFYWYRQILGQKVEFLVSFYNNEISEKSEIFDDQFSVERPDGSNFTLKIRSTKLEDSAMYFCAITESSYNPPLHFGNGTRLTVT.